This T cell receptor (beta chain) was recovered during a study of T cell changes during pregnancy in multiple sclerosis. Generated by immunoSEQ multiplex PCR, the TCRdb table keeps only in-frame clones and is missing some. The sample consists of fewer than 15,000 clones, roughly 86% of them appearing once. Sequencing used CD8+ T cells from peripheral blood mononuclear cells, obtained in the first trimester of pregnancy. The TCR sequence derives from a female donor with multiple sclerosis, enrolled in a pregnancy study.

CDR3 protein: CASSPTTGLAVGTF. CDR3 nucleotide sequence: TGCGCCAGCAGCCCAACGACCGGCCTGGCGGTTGGAACCTTC. The chain combines TRBV4-1 with TRBJ1-2; D remains ambiguous. CDR3 length: 14 residues. The germline V gene has CDR1 MGHRA and CDR2 YSYEKL. V shed 4 bases and J shed 14 bases, with 23 bases lying between them.